This TCR beta chain was sequenced during a study of graft-versus-host responses after intestinal transplantation. Study in general: Multivisceral, liver-intestinal, or isolated intestinal transplants were performed in recipients. Every recipient had anti-thymocyte globulin induction and approximately 3 years of tacrolimus plus steroids.

On this clone itself: Its antigen is undetermined.

The CDR3 spans 17 residues. Per germline, CDR1 SNHLY and CDR2 FYNNEI. V was trimmed by 4 bases and J by 0 bases, leaving 18 bases between them. TCRdb's table, derived via immunoSEQ multiplex PCR, lists solely in-frame clones and lacks some. This sample has some 120,000 clones, with more than 90% found just once. Findings of the study overall: GvH clonotypes were identified within recipient marrow, with a subset emerging first in ileum or blood.

J is TRBJ1-1 and V is TRBV2; D may be TRBD1 (5 bases). This receptor was identified in a human donor who received an intestinal transplant. The material was unstimulated CD4+ T cells sorted from spleen or lymph node cells, obtained before intestinal transplant. The CDR3: CASSVIVRGRVNTEAFF. DNA of the CDR3: TGTGCCAGCAGTGTTATAGTAAGGGGCAGGGTGAACACTGAAGCTTTCTTT.